The source of this TCR beta chain is a study of shared clonotypes between healthy human individuals. Study as a whole: Three plates were used per donor for CD4 naive, three for CD4 memory, two for CD8 naive and one for CD8 memory. Findings and limits, study-wide: Non-shared clonotypes had lower generation probabilities than those shared by all four donors.

Sequenced by immunoSEQ multiplex PCR; TCRdb stores in-frame clones only, minus some. Of some 2,500,000 clones listed, roughly 90% were seen once; the top ten hold 0.37%. Concerning this clone: The antigen is unknown.

There were no recent acute infections or vaccinations among the donors, who were healthy HIV-negative adults. CD4+ cell separation produced CD45RA+ naive and CD45RA-negative memory subsets. The CDR3 is 16 amino acids. Germline V gene sequence: CDR1 SGHNT, CDR2 YYREEE (reference sequence). Trimming cost V 1 base and J 2 bases; bases outside gene matches: 6. The V call is TRBV5-4, the J call TRBJ2-5; TRBD1 matches at 9 bases. This receptor was taken from a man aged 18 to 29 in good health. Some clones in this sample may be carry-over from other donors' samples. Material for sequencing was naive CD4+ T cells from PBMCs. The subset: CD45RA+ positively selected. The CDR3 DNA follows: TGTGCCAGCAGCTTGTCGTTGACAGGGGGGCAAGAGACCCAGTACTTC. It is translated as CASSLSLTGGQETQYF.